This T cell receptor beta chain was sequenced during a study of T cells in Graves' hyperthyroidism and ophthalmopathy. Study outcomes and limitations: Most expanded thyroid clonotypes above 0.001 recurred in blood.

This CDR3 has 13 residues. CDR1 and CDR2 (germline): ENHRY, SYGVKD. Trimming removed 5 bases from V and 9 bases from J, with 13 bases in between. TCR beta CDR3 regions were amplified from RNA. TCR CDR3 underwent first-round RT-PCR with the HTBI primer set. Using its own MiXCR run on the multiplex PCR reads, TCRdb lists one record per CDR3 protein. The sample contains more than 50,000 distinct CDR3 sequences, around 48% of which appear only once. In this sample, this clonotype turned up once. What it binds is unknown. Material: blood. The sequence was obtained from a woman aged 25 to 39 with Graves' ophthalmopathy. The chain uses TRBV10-3 and TRBJ2-2; D uncertain. CDR3 coding DNA: TGTGCCATCAGTTATCCGGGCTCCAGGGAGCTGTTTTTT. It encodes CAISYPGSRELFF.